The 20 T cell receptor beta chains below come from one sample, sequenced in a study of Graves' ophthalmopathy and Graves' hyperthyroidism. TCR beta CDR3 regions were amplified from RNA transcripts. Scientists carried out first-round RT-PCR using HTBI primers and then a second-round multiplex PCR. TCRdb itself ran the multiplex PCR reads through MiXCR, one entry per CDR3 protein. The table has under 400,000 distinct CDR3 sequences, roughly 17% seen once. The sequenced material came from peripheral blood. All receptors derive from an adult man with Graves' ophthalmopathy.

This clonotype was detected many times. CDR3 DNA: TGTGCCAGCAGTTTAGTGGCAGGACCACAAGAGACCCAGTACTTC. Its protein product is CASSLVAGPQETQYF. The chain links TRBV12-3 or TRBV12-4 to TRBJ2-5; D ambiguous. V dropped 1 base and J dropped 2 bases, with 11 bases sitting between them. The CDR3 totals 15 residues.

This clonotype was found many times. The V call is TRBV5-1, the J call TRBJ2-7, with a possible D match to TRBD1 (5 bases). CDR1 is SGHRS, CDR2 YFSETQ, per germline. Deletions cut 1 base from V and 6 bases from J, with 17 bases between. The CDR3 loop spans 15 amino acids. The CDR3 here is CASSLQTGIFAEQYF. Written as DNA, the CDR3 is TGCGCCAGCAGCTTGCAAACAGGAATATTTGCCGAGCAGTACTTC.

Many counts were recorded for this clonotype. The chain has TRBV10-3 and TRBJ2-2; D remains ambiguous. CDR1 and CDR2 (germline): ENHRY, SYGVKD. The CDR3 is made up of 14 amino acids. V shed 10 bases and J shed 0 bases, with 12 bases lying between them. The CDR3 spells CATNREANTGELFF. DNA for the CDR3: TGTGCCACGAACCGCGAGGCGAACACCGGGGAGCTGTTTTTT.

There are many counts of this clonotype. The gene calls are TRBV29-1 and TRBJ1-3; TRBD1 might be the D (6 bases). The CDR3 covers 15 residues. With 6 bases removed from V and 0 bases from J, the gap between germline ends came to 15 bases. CDR1 and CDR2 (germline): SQVTM, ANQGSEA. The CDR3 loop reads CSVRGTTGSGNTIYF. CDR3 coding DNA: TGCAGCGTGAGGGGGACGACTGGCTCTGGAAACACCATATATTTT. The variable domain in full, with the rest retrieved from reference TRBV29-1 and TRBJ1-3, is SAVISQKPSRDICQRGTSLTIQCQVDSQVTMMFWYRQQPGQSLTLIATANQGSEATYESGFVIDKFPISRPNLTFSTLTVSNMSPEDSSIYLCSVRGTTGSGNTIYFGEGSWLTVV.

The chain employs TRBV4-1 and TRBJ1-2; 7 nucleotides line up with TRBD1. The junction had 6 bases not matched to a gene; V was cut back by 0 bases and J by 5 bases. Germline V gene data show CDR1 as MGHRA and CDR2 as YSYEKL. CDR3 length: 15 residues. CDR3 protein: CASSQDEGGSYGYTF. The CDR3, as DNA: TGCGCCAGCAGCCAAGATGAAGGGGGCAGTTATGGCTACACCTTC.

V usage is TRBV6-5 and J usage is TRBJ1-2; D unclear. This CDR3 is 13 amino acids long. Trimming removed 8 bases from V and 0 bases from J, with 10 bases in between. Germline values: CDR1 MNHEY, CDR2 SVGAGI. The CDR3, as DNA: TGTGCCAGCGGATACCAAACTAACTATGGCTACACCTTC. The encoded protein is CASGYQTNYGYTF.

The chain uses TRBV6-1 and TRBJ1-6; D is perhaps TRBD1 (6 bases). The germline V gene has CDR1 MNHNS and CDR2 SASEGT. The CDR3 has 12 amino acids. The V end was cut by 7 bases, the J end by 10 bases, with 11 bases between. The CDR3 region has the DNA TGTGCCAGCAACAGGGATGGGTCACCCCTCCACTTT. It yields the protein CASNRDGSPLHF.

The table lists this clonotype with many counts. The V gene is TRBV5-1, the J gene TRBJ2-2; 8 bases fit TRBD2. Germline values: CDR1 SGHRS, CDR2 YFSETQ. The CDR3 consists of 16 residues. With V trimmed by 4 bases and J by 5 bases, 10 bases remained unmatched. As DNA, the CDR3 is TGCGCCAGCAGCCCCCCTAGCGGGTTGCAGACCGGGGAGCTGTTTTTT. Its protein is CASSPPSGLQTGELFF.

In this sample, this clonotype turned up many times. This chain joins TRBV13 and TRBJ1-6; D is possibly TRBD1 (5 bases). Trimming left V 5 bases short and J 7 bases short, with 12 bases between. The length of the CDR3 is 14 residues. CDR1 is PRHDT and CDR2 is FYEKMQ in the germline V gene (reference sequence). CDR3 nucleotide sequence: TGTGCCAGCAGCATCCGGGGCGGAAATTCACCCCTCCACTTT. This translates into CASSIRGGNSPLHF.

This clonotype has ten or more counts. The rearrangement joins TRBV6-1 to TRBJ1-1; D unclear. V lost 0 bases and J 3 bases, leaving 14 bases between the germline ends. The CDR3 has 16 residues. The V gene's germline CDR1 is MNHNS and CDR2 SASEGT. The CDR3 DNA follows: TGTGCCAGCAGTGAAGCTCGAAGGAGCGTACACACTGAAGCTTTCTTT. It codes for CASSEARRSVHTEAFF.

The chain links TRBV25-1 to TRBJ2-7; D is perhaps TRBD1 (6 bases). The V gene's germline CDR1 is MGHDK and CDR2 SYGVNS. This CDR3 has 15 residues. With 1 base removed from V and 6 bases from J, the gap between germline ends came to 16 bases. The CDR3 spells CASSEFLTGMGEQYF. The CDR3 nucleotides are TGTGCCAGCAGTGAATTTTTAACAGGGATGGGCGAGCAGTACTTC.

Many counts were recorded for this clonotype. The CDR3 region has the DNA TGTGCCAGCAGCCCCGGACTAGCGGGACGTGAGACCCAGTACTTC. This translates into CASSPGLAGRETQYF. The genes are TRBV12-3 or TRBV12-4 and TRBJ2-5; 12 bases line up with TRBD2. CDR3 length: 15 amino acids. V trimming: 6 bases; J trimming: 5 bases; junction bases outside the gene matches: 7.

This chain connects TRBV18 to TRBJ2-2; D might be TRBD1 (6 bases). This CDR3 region has 15 residues. Trimming shortened V by 3 bases and J by 4 bases, and 12 bases separated the two germline ends. Per the germline V gene, CDR1 is KGHSH and CDR2 is LQKENI. The CDR3 here is CASSPRGFRTGELFF. The CDR3 DNA reads TGTGCCAGCTCACCGAGGGGGTTTCGCACCGGGGAGCTGTTTTTT.

This clonotype has ten or more counts. The V call is TRBV27, the J call TRBJ2-7; maybe TRBD2 (6 bases). Germline lookup yields CDR1 MNHEY and CDR2 SMNVEV (reference sequence). The CDR3 covers 15 residues. V dropped 5 bases and J dropped 2 bases, with 16 bases sitting between them. The DNA for the CDR3 is TGTGCCAGCAGTCTCCCAGGGAGGCAGGCCTACGAGCAGTACTTC. This encodes CASSLPGRQAYEQYF.

This clonotype was picked up many times. The chain couples TRBV7-8 to TRBJ2-7, with 9 positions matching TRBD1. The CDR3 consists of 15 residues. Looked up from germline, CDR1 is SGHVS and CDR2 is FQNEAQ. Germline trimming cut 1 base from V and 3 bases from J; bases unmatched to any gene: 4. DNA of the CDR3: TGTGCCAGCAGCTTAGGACAGGGGGTGAACTACGAGCAGTACTTC. As protein: CASSLGQGVNYEQYF.

This clonotype was recorded many times. The chain carries TRBV14 and TRBJ2-7, with a possible D match to TRBD2 (5 bases). The germline V gene has CDR1 SGHDN and CDR2 FVKESK. The V gene lost 4 bases and the J gene lost 7 bases, with 20 bases spanning the gap. The CDR3 is 15 amino acids. CDR3 protein: CASSPDLGRGGEQYF. In DNA, the CDR3 is TGTGCCAGCAGCCCAGATTTGGGGAGAGGTGGGGAGCAGTACTTC.

This clonotype was detected many times. The chain uses TRBV14 and TRBJ2-7; D perhaps matches TRBD2 (6 bases). Per the germline V gene, CDR1 is SGHDN and CDR2 is FVKESK. V dropped 0 bases and J dropped 9 bases, with 15 bases sitting between them. The CDR3 totals 14 residues. The CDR3 spells CASSQEDAGPVQYF. CDR3 DNA: TGTGCCAGCAGCCAAGAAGACGCGGGACCTGTGCAGTACTTC.

The table lists this clonotype with many counts. The chain couples TRBV19 to TRBJ1-2, with D possibly matching TRBD1 (6 bases). This CDR3 spans 14 amino acids. The ends were cut back, 5 bases at V and 2 bases at J, with 12 bases in the middle. Germline loops: CDR1 LNHDA, CDR2 SQIVND (reference sequence). The CDR3 DNA reads as TGTGCCAGTAGTGATACCGGGACAAACTATGGCTACACCTTC. It specifies CASSDTGTNYGYTF.

This clonotype has at least ten counts. The chain recombines TRBV3-1 with TRBJ1-1; 7 bases line up with TRBD1. The trim removed 1 base at V and 0 bases at J, leaving 2 bases unmatched. CDR1 and CDR2 from the germline V gene are LGHDT and YNNKEL (reference sequence). The length of the CDR3 is 15 residues. The CDR3 protein is CASSQGQGLNTEAFF. In DNA, the CDR3 is TGTGCCAGCAGCCAAGGACAGGGCCTGAACACTGAAGCTTTCTTT.

This clonotype appeared many times. The CDR3 sequence is CASSRPGTTRREQYF. CDR3 coding DNA: TGTGCCAGCAGCCGCCCCGGGACAACCCGGAGGGAGCAGTACTTC. This chain links TRBV7-2 with TRBJ2-7; TRBD1 might be the D (6 bases). Germline V gene sequence: CDR1 SGHTA, CDR2 FQGNSA. Trimming left V 5 bases short and J 7 bases short, with 21 bases between. The CDR3 contains 15 residues.